The 26 T cell receptor beta chains listed next were all sequenced from one sample in a study of T cells in Graves' hyperthyroidism and ophthalmopathy. Authors of the study amplified TCR beta CDR3 regions from RNA transcripts. The HTBI primer set drove a first-round RT-PCR of the TCR CDR3. TCRdb fed the multiplex PCR reads into MiXCR, producing one record per CDR3 protein. The table shows some 300,000 distinct CDR3 sequences, with 15% to 20% occurring only once. Material: blood. These receptors were obtained from a man over 45 with Graves' ophthalmopathy.

This clonotype was counted many times. The rearrangement uses TRBV28 and TRBJ1-3; TRBD1 aligns across 8 bases. The CDR3 totals 16 residues. Germline V gene sequence: CDR1 MDHEN, CDR2 SYDVKM. J lost 3 bases, V lost 5 bases, and 9 bases had no gene match. CDR3 protein: CASSRLTGVNGNTIYF. In DNA form, the CDR3 reads TGTGCCAGCAGTAGATTGACAGGGGTGAATGGAAACACCATATATTTT. Filled out from reference TRBV28 and TRBJ1-3, the complete variable domain reads DVKVTQSSRYLVKRTGEKVFLECVQDMDHENMFWYRQDPGLGLRLIYFSYDVKMKEKGDIPEGYSVSREKKERFSLILESASTNQTSMYLCASSRLTGVNGNTIYFGEGSWLTVV.

This rearrangement joins TRBV28 to TRBJ2-7; 14 bases agree with TRBD2. The germline gives CDR1 MDHEN, CDR2 SYDVKM. V lost 6 bases, J lost 6 bases, and 10 bases stayed unmatched. CDR3 length equals 16 residues. This chain's CDR3 is CASRKHGTSGRREQYF. The CDR3 DNA is TGTGCCAGCAGAAAACACGGGACTAGCGGGAGACGCGAGCAGTACTTC.

This clonotype was found many times. The chain couples TRBV6-1 to TRBJ2-7; 13 nucleotides line up with TRBD2. The ends lost 5 bases at V and 1 base at J; junction bases unmatched: 11. The germline gives CDR1 MNHNS, CDR2 SASEGT. This CDR3 region has 18 residues. This CDR3 reads CASSLIPPGLAGSYEQYF. In DNA, the CDR3 is TGTGCCAGCAGTCTAATCCCGCCGGGACTAGCGGGATCCTACGAGCAGTACTTC.

This clonotype showed up many times. The chain uses TRBV5-1 and TRBJ2-3, with TRBD1 as a possible D gene (6 bases). The CDR3 totals 18 residues. V gave up 3 bases and J gave up 5 bases, with 25 bases separating them. Germline values: CDR1 SGHRS, CDR2 YFSETQ. In nucleotides, the CDR3 is TGCGCCAGCAGCTCAAGGGATTGGGGGCGGGTCACACAAGATACGCAGTATTTT. Its protein product is CASSSRDWGRVTQDTQYF.

This clonotype was detected a few times. V gene TRBV2 combines with J gene TRBJ2-6; D is uncertain. Trimming took 4 bases from V and 2 from J, leaving 6 bases between them. Per the germline V gene, CDR1 is SNHLY and CDR2 is FYNNEI. The CDR3 covers 14 residues. As DNA, the CDR3 is TGTGCCAGCAGTGCGACAACTGGGGCCAACGTCCTGACTTTC. Amino acids: CASSATTGANVLTF.

The chain links TRBV19 to TRBJ1-2; the D is unclear. V was trimmed by 0 bases and J by 8 bases, leaving 13 bases between them. The CDR3 runs to 14 residues. Germline lookup yields CDR1 LNHDA and CDR2 SQIVND (reference sequence). CDR3 residues: CASSIDRGQYGYTF. As DNA, the CDR3 is TGTGCCAGTAGTATAGATCGAGGCCAATACGGCTACACCTTC.

This clonotype was seen many times. V usage is TRBV7-8 and J usage is TRBJ1-3, with D possibly matching TRBD1 (6 bases). CDR3 length: 17 amino acids. Germline CDR1 SGHVS, CDR2 FQNEAQ. V shed 0 bases and J shed 0 bases, with 12 bases lying between them. The CDR3 bases are TGTGCCAGCAGCTTAGCGGTGGGGGCCACCTCTGGAAACACCATATATTTT. As protein: CASSLAVGATSGNTIYF.

This clonotype was picked up a small number of times. V usage is TRBV28 and J usage is TRBJ2-1; perhaps TRBD2 as D (6 bases). Germline V CDR1 and CDR2: MDHEN, SYDVKM. Trimming stripped 8 bases from V and 9 bases from J, with 17 bases between. The CDR3 contains 13 residues. The DNA for the CDR3 is TGTGCCAGCCGTGTGAGAGTGGAGGGTGAGCAGTTCTTC. The encoded protein is CASRVRVEGEQFF.

This clonotype was counted between two and nine times. The V and J genes are TRBV29-1 and TRBJ2-5; D remains ambiguous. Deletions cut 2 bases from V and 5 bases from J, with 12 bases between. The germline V gene encodes CDR1 SQVTM and CDR2 ANQGSEA. The CDR3 is 13 residues long. The CDR3 sequence is CSVESPGRETQYF. As DNA, the CDR3 is TGCAGCGTTGAATCCCCGGGCCGGGAGACCCAGTACTTC.

This clonotype was detected a few times. Possible read error: a much larger clone is one base away. The rearrangement uses TRBV28 and TRBJ2-7, with a tentative D call TRBD2 (7 bases). The CDR3 totals 14 residues. Germline V lookup: CDR1 MDHEN, CDR2 SYDVKM. CDR3 nucleotides: TGTGCCAGCAGTCGTGGGGGGGGCTCCTACGAGCGGTACTTC. It codes for CASSRGGGSYERYF.

The chain employs TRBV19 and TRBJ2-2; D is unresolved. Trimming removed 10 bases at V and 7 bases at J, with 7 bases between. The CDR3 is 10 residues long. Germline CDR1 is LNHDA and CDR2 is SQIVND (reference sequence). The CDR3 DNA is TGTGCCACTCATAACGGGGAGCTGTTTTTT. Translation gives CATHNGELFF.

The rearrangement joins TRBV6-6 to TRBJ2-2, with D unclear. Germline CDR1 MNHNY, CDR2 SVGAGI (reference sequence). V lost 2 bases, J lost 5 bases, and 15 bases lay in between. This CDR3 region has 16 residues. The CDR3 DNA sequence: TGTGCCAGCAGTTACGTCCCCGGGTTGAAGACCGGGGAGCTGTTTTTT. As protein: CASSYVPGLKTGELFF.

The chain combines TRBV7-3 with TRBJ2-3; 8 bases match TRBD2. The CDR3 is 16 amino acids. The V segment lost 2 bases and the J segment 0 bases; nucleotides outside the gene matches: 4. From germline, CDR1 is SGHTA and CDR2 FQGTGA. In DNA form, the CDR3 reads TGTGCCAGCAGCTTAGTAGCGGGGTTAAGCACAGATACGCAGTATTTT. Protein: CASSLVAGLSTDTQYF.

Worth noting for this clonotype: This may stem from a read error, because a much larger clone lies one nucleotide away. No conserved phenylalanine or tryptophan is present at the end of the CDR3, so a read error is the likely explanation. The chain combines TRBV15 with TRBJ2-5; D possibly corresponds to TRBD1 (6 bases). Trimming cost V 3 bases and J 2 bases, with 16 bases left between them. Germline V lookup: CDR1 LNHNV, CDR2 YYDKDF (reference sequence). The CDR3 contains 16 residues. Here the CDR3 reads CATSSFSRGIQETQYL. CDR3 coding DNA: TGTGCCACCAGCAGTTTCTCCAGGGGTATACAAGAGACCCAGTACCTC.

A word on this clonotype: A much more abundant neighbour one base away suggests this may be a read error. The chain combines TRBV11-2 with TRBJ2-1; a weak D match, TRBD2 (6 bases). The germline CDR1 and CDR2 sequences are SGHAT and FQNNGV. The CDR3 runs to 17 residues. The V gene lost 0 bases and the J gene lost 2 bases, with 14 bases spanning the gap. The CDR3 nucleotides read TGTGCCAGCAGCTTAGATCTCCCTAGCGCACCCTACAATGAGCAGTTCTTC. This sequence encodes CASSLDLPSAPYNEQFF.

This clonotype came up a few times. The gene calls are TRBV6-1 and TRBJ1-2; possible D gene TRBD1, 6 bases. Between the trimmed V and J ends, which lost 8 bases and 8 bases, there was a span of 21 bases. The CDR3 length is 14 residues. Germline loops: CDR1 MNHNS, CDR2 SASEGT. CDR3 sequence reads: CASGRLGTSDGYTF. The CDR3 DNA is TGTGCCAGCGGCCGCCTCGGGACATCGGACGGCTACACCTTC.

In its sample, this clonotype was seen many times. The chain employs TRBV2 and TRBJ2-5; a possible D gene is TRBD2 (5 bases). CDR3 length: 14 residues. The V and J ends lost 10 bases and 1 base respectively, with 16 bases between them. Germline assignment: CDR1 SNHLY and CDR2 FYNNEI. CDR3 loop: CAIQREPPQETQYF. CDR3 DNA sequence: TGTGCCATTCAGAGGGAACCGCCCCAAGAGACCCAGTACTTC.

This clonotype was seen at least ten times. This chain uses TRBV7-3 with TRBJ2-1; 8 nucleotides align to TRBD2. The germline gives CDR1 SGHTA, CDR2 FQGTGA. With V trimmed by 4 bases and J by 4 bases, 9 bases remained unmatched. The CDR3 has 16 amino acids. CDR3 coding DNA: TGTGCCAGCAGCTCCGGGGGGGCTAGCGGATACAATGAGCAGTTCTTC. Its protein is CASSSGGASGYNEQFF.

This clonotype was seen at least ten times. V usage is TRBV11-2 and J usage is TRBJ1-1; TRBD1 agrees at 8 bases. The CDR3 sequence is 15 residues long. The J segment lost 6 bases and the V segment lost 2 bases, leaving 8 bases of the junction unmatched. Germline assignment: CDR1 SGHAT and CDR2 FQNNGV. The CDR3 sequence: CASSLLRQGWSEAFF. The CDR3 bases are TGTGCCAGCAGCTTACTTCGACAGGGGTGGTCTGAAGCTTTCTTT.

This clonotype has a handful of counts. The J gene is TRBJ2-2, the V gene TRBV5-1; 9 nucleotides line up with TRBD2. Unmatched junction bases numbered 8, after V lost 4 bases and J lost 1 base. Per the germline V gene, CDR1 is SGHRS and CDR2 is YFSETQ. The CDR3 runs 17 residues. The CDR3 sequence: CASSPSGTSRNTGELFF. As DNA, the CDR3 is TGCGCCAGCAGCCCCAGTGGGACTAGCCGGAACACCGGGGAGCTGTTTTTT.

This clonotype has just a few counts. The chain couples TRBV19 to TRBJ2-1; D assignment may be TRBD1 or TRBD2 (5 bases each). Germline CDR1 and CDR2: LNHDA and SQIVND (reference sequence). V lost 5 bases and J lost 9, with 20 bases in between. The CDR3 has 15 amino acids. CDR3 region: CASSLRVAGTGEQFF. The CDR3 DNA follows: TGTGCCAGTAGTCTCAGGGTTGCCGGGACGGGTGAGCAGTTCTTC.

This clonotype was seen more than once but under ten times. The CDR3 region has the DNA TGCGCCAGCAGCCCCGACGGACCAACTTCACCCCTCCACTTT. Amino acids: CASSPDGPTSPLHF. The gene calls are TRBV5-1 and TRBJ1-6; D is unresolved. The CDR3 spans 14 residues. Trimming cost V 4 bases and J 9 bases, with 14 bases left between them. Germline V lookup: CDR1 SGHRS, CDR2 YFSETQ.

This clonotype has only a few counts. The chain recombines TRBV30 with TRBJ2-1; either TRBD1 or TRBD2 may supply D (5 bases each). Germline V CDR1 and CDR2: GTSNPN, SVGIG (reference sequence). Trimming shortened V by 3 bases and J by 6 bases, and 15 bases separated the two germline ends. The CDR3 covers 14 residues. The CDR3 reads CAWSRDLRANEQFF. Written as DNA, the CDR3 is TGTGCCTGGAGCCGGGACCTGAGGGCCAATGAGCAGTTCTTC.

This chain connects TRBV12-3 or TRBV12-4 to TRBJ2-1; 13 nucleotides align to TRBD2. V was pared by 5 bases and J by 6 bases, with 7 bases of the junction left unmatched. The CDR3 extends over 16 amino acids. The CDR3 DNA reads as TGTGCCAGCAGTCTGCGGGGACTAGCGGGGCCCAATGAGCAGTTCTTC. Residues: CASSLRGLAGPNEQFF.

This clonotype was counted at least ten times. This sequence joins TRBV28 and TRBJ2-3; 8 positions agree with TRBD2. The germline V gene encodes CDR1 MDHEN and CDR2 SYDVKM. This CDR3 is 15 amino acids long. Trimming at V came to 1 base and at J to 4 bases, leaving 4 bases not matched to a gene. DNA for the CDR3: TGTGCCAGCAGTTTATTGCGGGAGGTTGCAGATACGCAGTATTTT. Translating gives CASSLLREVADTQYF.

This chain links TRBV27 with TRBJ2-1; either TRBD1 or TRBD2 may fit D (5 bases each). V lost 5 bases, J lost 0 bases, and 14 bases lay in between. Per the germline V gene, CDR1 is MNHEY and CDR2 is SMNVEV (reference sequence). This CDR3 has 16 amino acids. The CDR3 here is CASSPLGRLSYNEQFF. CDR3 nucleotides: TGTGCCAGCAGTCCACTGGGACGCCTCTCCTACAATGAGCAGTTCTTC.